The present TCR beta chain was sequenced within a study of blood T cells in healthy people across ages. General study findings and limits: Nothing was known about donor CMV status, and this possibly confounded expanded clonotype changes. Higher diversity and more naive CD4+ cells were features of long-lived donors, compared to aged donors.

Germline V gene lookup returns CDR1 GTSNPN and CDR2 SVGIG (reference sequence). Trimming cost V 0 bases and J 2 bases, with 5 bases left between them. There are 13 residues in the CDR3. Only a few counts were recorded for this clonotype. No antigen is known for it. Next came a second PCR, run for 7 to 11 cycles, which used a sample-barcoded 5' primer along with a J-beta primer mix. TCRdb called the 5' RACE reads again in MiXCR, with one record for every CDR3 protein. This table holds roughly 1.5 million distinct CDR3 sequences, approximately 39% found once. Peripheral blood samples of about 10 milliliters were drawn from each donor. A minimum of 6 micrograms of total RNA was extracted per sample.

The chain couples TRBV30 to TRBJ2-1; D is undetermined. Material for sequencing was blood. The sequence was obtained from a young woman in good health. This chain's CDR3 is CAWSVGTYNEQFF. In nucleotides, the CDR3 is TGTGCCTGGAGTGTGGGCACCTACAATGAGCAGTTCTTC.